The clone carrying this T cell receptor beta chain came up a few times. What it recognizes is unknown. This sample is drawn from a study of human T cells and chemical hapten exposure. Study at large: While the approximately 23-week study was under way, patients received diphenylcyclopropenone on the scalp every week. Study findings and constraints: Having alopecia, donors may respond immunologically unlike healthy people.

The length of the CDR3 is 13 residues. Germline values: CDR1 SGHNT, CDR2 YYREEE (reference sequence). Trimming removed 0 bases from V and 2 bases from J, with 3 bases in between. Stated time point: patch test 3, about 24 weeks after DPC sensitization. Treatment noted: therapeutic diphenylcyclopropenone sensitization with weekly scalp DPC. MiXCR, applied by TCRdb to the RACE reads, yields one record per CDR3 protein. The sample gives approximately 50,000 distinct CDR3 sequences, more than 9.5% of which show up once; approximately 15% is in the top ten. This TCR derives from a woman aged 40 to 55 with alopecia areata. Some clones in this sample may be carry-over from other donors' samples. This sequence joins TRBV5-4 and TRBJ1-3; no clear D gene. The sequencing used whole blood, collected in connection with sensitization to the hapten diphenylcyclopropenone (DPC). The CDR3 is CASSLGPGNTIYF. The DNA of the CDR3 is TGTGCCAGCAGCTTGGGACCTGGAAACACCATATATTTT.